These 29 T cell receptor beta chains were all obtained from the same sample, sequenced in a study of T cell changes during pregnancy in multiple sclerosis. Clones were read by immunoSEQ multiplex PCR, and TCRdb kept only the in-frame ones, dropping some. The sample carries around 110,000 clones, 85% to 95% recorded once. The source material was peripheral blood, sampled in the third trimester of pregnancy. The receptors derive from a female donor in good health, enrolled as a control in a pregnancy study.

V and J are TRBV10-1 and TRBJ1-5; D may be TRBD1 (5 bases). This CDR3 comprises 17 residues. The germline V gene encodes CDR1 WNHNN and CDR2 SYGVQD (reference sequence). With 8 bases removed from V and 0 bases from J, the gap between germline ends came to 20 bases. This CDR3 is CASSTARASNSNQPQHF. In DNA, the CDR3 is TGCGCCAGCTCGACAGCCAGGGCTAGTAATAGCAATCAGCCCCAGCATTTT.

The chain uses TRBV10-3 and TRBJ1-3; 8 positions agree with TRBD1. From germline, CDR1 is ENHRY and CDR2 SYGVKD. V was pared by 7 bases and J by 0 bases, with 5 bases of the junction left unmatched. The CDR3 runs to 15 residues. As DNA, the CDR3 is TGTGCCATCACAGGGACAGGCAACTCTGGAAACACCATATATTTT. Amino acid sequence: CAITGTGNSGNTIYF.

This clone was detected once. The rearrangement links TRBV2 to TRBJ1-2; D perhaps matches TRBD1 (6 bases). The CDR3 spans 12 residues. Trimming took 7 bases from V and 6 from J, leaving 12 bases between them. Germline V gene lookup returns CDR1 SNHLY and CDR2 FYNNEI. The chain's CDR3 is CASMGALDGYTF. CDR3 in DNA: TGTGCCAGCATGGGGGCGCTTGATGGCTACACCTTC.

V gene TRBV5-4 combines with J gene TRBJ2-2, with 11 bases aligning to TRBD2. Germline CDR1 and CDR2: SGHNT and YYREEE (reference sequence). The CDR3 spans 18 residues. V lost 0 bases and J lost 5; bases outside the gene matches: 9. The CDR3 spells CASSLGPVAGGYTGELFF. CDR3 DNA sequence: TGTGCCAGCAGCTTGGGGCCGGTAGCGGGGGGGTATACCGGGGAGCTGTTTTTT.

J is TRBJ2-3 and V is TRBV2, with 8 bases identical to TRBD1. The CDR3 is 15 residues long. Trimming at V came to 5 bases and at J to 5 bases, leaving 9 bases not matched to a gene. Germline V CDR1 and CDR2: SNHLY, FYNNEI. In DNA, the CDR3 is TGTGCCAGCAGTCTAATAGGACAGGGAATAGATACGCAGTATTTT. Amino acid sequence: CASSLIGQGIDTQYF.

This clone appeared once. The V call is TRBV2, the J call TRBJ2-1; perhaps TRBD1 as D (7 bases). Germline assignment: CDR1 SNHLY and CDR2 FYNNEI. With 8 bases removed from V and 6 bases from J, the gap between germline ends came to 20 bases. The CDR3 runs 15 residues. In DNA, the CDR3 is TGTGCCAGCCGCCGAGGGGGTCAGGGGGGCAATGAGCAGTTCTTC. Protein product: CASRRGGQGGNEQFF.

The genes are TRBV6-5 and TRBJ1-5; 7 bases align to TRBD1. Germline V gives CDR1 MNHEY, CDR2 SVGAGI. V lost 3 bases to trimming and J lost 5 bases; unmatched junction nucleotides: 7. This CDR3 spans 15 amino acids. Here the CDR3 reads CASSYTGAGDQPQHF. The CDR3 DNA sequence: TGTGCCAGCAGTTATACAGGGGCCGGGGATCAGCCCCAGCATTTT.

V gene TRBV30 combines with J gene TRBJ2-1; 12 nucleotides agree with TRBD2. Trimming cost V 0 bases and J 4 bases; bases outside gene matches: 7. The CDR3 has 17 residues. The germline V gene has CDR1 GTSNPN and CDR2 SVGIG (reference sequence). The CDR3 sequence is CAWSVRLAGGKYNEQFF. The CDR3, as DNA: TGTGCCTGGAGTGTACGGCTAGCGGGGGGGAAATACAATGAGCAGTTCTTC. The variable domain in full, completed from reference TRBV30 and TRBJ2-1, reads SQTIHQWPATLVQPVGSPLSLECTVEGTSNPNLYWYRQAAGRGLQLLFYSVGIGQISSEVPQNLSASRPQDRQFILSSKKLLLSDSGFYLCAWSVRLAGGKYNEQFFGPGTRLTVL.

The chain recombines TRBV2 with TRBJ2-1; tentative D call: TRBD2 (7 bases). V dropped 6 bases and J dropped 8 bases, with 29 bases sitting between them. The germline CDR1 and CDR2 sequences are SNHLY and FYNNEI. The CDR3 contains 18 residues. The CDR3 protein is CASRGGLTGVLSHYEQFF. CDR3 DNA: TGTGCCAGCAGGGGGGGGCTCACGGGGGTCCTCTCGCACTATGAGCAGTTCTTC.

This chain joins TRBV5-8 and TRBJ1-6; tentative D call: TRBD1 (6 bases). With 9 bases removed from V and 11 bases from J, the gap between germline ends came to 21 bases. CDR3 length: 14 amino acids. Germline values: CDR1 SGHTS, CDR2 YDEGEE. Here the CDR3 reads CATAKGQTAAPLHF. The DNA of the CDR3 is TGTGCCACGGCAAAGGGACAAACTGCGGCACCCCTCCACTTT.

The DNA for the CDR3 is TGTGCCTGGAGTTTTTTTGACCCAGGATACAATGAGCAGTTCTTC. It encodes CAWSFFDPGYNEQFF. The J gene is TRBJ2-1, the V gene TRBV30; D remains ambiguous. V lost 2 bases and J lost 4, with 15 bases in between. CDR1 is GTSNPN, CDR2 SVGIG, per germline (reference sequence). There are 15 residues in the CDR3.

V usage is TRBV7-6 and J usage is TRBJ2-1, with TRBD1 identical over 9 bases. Germline loops: CDR1 SGHVS, CDR2 FNYEAQ. The CDR3 has 14 residues. With 7 bases clipped from V and 4 bases from J, the junction kept 5 bases outside the gene matches. The CDR3 DNA sequence: TGTGCCAGCACTACAGGGGGCGAATACAATGAGCAGTTCTTC. Translated, it gives CASTTGGEYNEQFF.

This clone came up once. The CDR3 bases are TGTGCCAGTAAAGAGGGACAGGGGTTTGGGAATTCACCCCTCCACTTT. Protein product: CASKEGQGFGNSPLHF. This sequence joins TRBV19 and TRBJ1-6; 10 bases match TRBD1. V lost 7 bases and J lost 7; bases outside the gene matches: 10. The germline gives CDR1 LNHDA, CDR2 SQIVND (reference sequence). This CDR3 has 16 residues. The full variable domain, its missing parts supplied by reference TRBV19 and TRBJ1-6, is DGGITQSPKYLFRKEGQNVTLSCEQNLNHDAMYWYRQDPGQGLRLIYYSQIVNDFQKGDIAEGYSVSREKKESFPLTVTSAQKNPTAFYLCASKEGQGFGNSPLHFGNGTRLTVT.

The chain employs TRBV6-5 and TRBJ2-5, with TRBD1 matching 10 bases. V lost 6 bases, J lost 7 bases, and 11 bases stayed unmatched. Germline V gene sequence: CDR1 MNHEY, CDR2 SVGAGI. There are 15 residues in the CDR3. This CDR3 reads CASRARGTGVGTQYF. In DNA form, the CDR3 reads TGTGCCAGCAGGGCCCGTGGGACAGGGGTGGGGACCCAGTACTTC.

V is TRBV27 and J is TRBJ2-7, with no clear D. V shed 2 bases and J shed 0 bases, with 5 bases lying between them. From germline, CDR1 is MNHEY and CDR2 SMNVEV (reference sequence). The CDR3 is 13 residues long. CDR3 nucleotide sequence: TGTGCCAGCAGTTTAGCGGCCTCCTACGAGCAGTACTTC. Translation: CASSLAASYEQYF.

The chain employs TRBV4-3 and TRBJ2-1; the D gene is possibly TRBD2 (5 bases). The CDR3 length is 15 residues. V gave up 1 base and J gave up 4 bases, with 11 bases separating them. Looked up from germline, CDR1 is LGHNA and CDR2 is YSLEER. The chain's CDR3 is CASSQGTGRYNEQFF. The CDR3 DNA follows: TGCGCCAGCAGCCAAGGTACGGGGAGATACAATGAGCAGTTCTTC.

In its sample, this clone was seen once. This chain joins TRBV18 and TRBJ1-1; D ambiguous. Germline CDR1 and CDR2: KGHSH and LQKENI. V shed 6 bases and J shed 1 base, with 15 bases lying between them. This CDR3 is 15 amino acids long. The CDR3 region has the DNA TGTGCCAGCTCTCCATCCCCGACACCGAACACTGAAGCTTTCTTT. Residues: CASSPSPTPNTEAFF.

V is TRBV27 and J is TRBJ1-5; no reliable D call. From germline, CDR1 is MNHEY and CDR2 SMNVEV (reference sequence). Trimming cost V 2 bases and J 10 bases, with 15 bases left between them. This CDR3 has 14 residues. The CDR3 reads CASSLRSGFDPQHF. As DNA, the CDR3 is TGTGCCAGCAGTTTAAGGTCCGGGTTTGATCCCCAGCATTTT.

The chain is built from TRBV30 and TRBJ1-3, with D unresolved. The germline gives CDR1 GTSNPN, CDR2 SVGIG (reference sequence). CDR3 length: 15 amino acids. Trimming left V 4 bases short and J 0 bases short, with 13 bases between. CDR3 nucleotide sequence: TGTGCCTGGACCCCAAAACTGTACTCTGGAAACACCATATATTTT. This encodes CAWTPKLYSGNTIYF.

This chain links TRBV18 with TRBJ1-1; D remains ambiguous. Looked up from germline, CDR1 is KGHSH and CDR2 is LQKENI. This CDR3 spans 12 amino acids. V was cut by 0 bases and J by 7 bases, with 6 bases left in between. This CDR3 is CASSPPLLEAFF. The CDR3, as DNA: TGTGCCAGCTCACCACCCCTTCTTGAAGCTTTCTTT.

The chain links TRBV5-4 to TRBJ2-5, with a tentative D call TRBD1 (7 bases). V lost 4 bases, J lost 4 bases, and 20 bases lay in between. CDR1 is SGHNT, CDR2 YYREEE, per germline (reference sequence). The CDR3 sequence is 16 residues long. Written as DNA, the CDR3 is TGTGCCAGCAGCCCCACGTCAGGGGGGCTAAGAGAGACCCAGTACTTC. Protein product: CASSPTSGGLRETQYF.

This chain uses TRBV5-4 with TRBJ2-3; 13 bases are a match to TRBD2. J lost 7 bases, V lost 4 bases, and 9 bases had no gene match. Germline values: CDR1 SGHNT, CDR2 YYREEE (reference sequence). The CDR3 has 16 amino acids. The CDR3 DNA reads as TGTGCCAGCAGCCCAAACGGACTAGCGGGAGCGAATACGCAGTATTTT. Encoded protein: CASSPNGLAGANTQYF. Full variable domain (remainder filled in from reference TRBV5-4 and TRBJ2-3): ETGVTQSPTHLIKTRGQQVTLRCSSQSGHNTVSWYQQALGQGPQFIFQYYREEENGRGNFPPRFSGLQFPNYSSELNVNALELDDSALYLCASSPNGLAGANTQYFGPGTRLTVL.

The chain has TRBV6-1 and TRBJ1-2; D not certain. There are 15 residues in the CDR3. V lost 4 bases to trimming and J lost 5 bases, with 17 bases between them. Looked up from germline, CDR1 is MNHNS and CDR2 is SASEGT. The CDR3: CASSGLGSSGYGYTF. Here the CDR3 DNA reads TGTGCCAGCAGTGGCTTAGGCTCCTCGGGTTATGGCTACACCTTC.

V usage is TRBV27 and J usage is TRBJ2-7; TRBD2 matches 12 bases. The CDR3 totals 13 residues. Per germline, CDR1 MNHEY and CDR2 SMNVEV (reference sequence). V lost 10 bases to trimming and J lost 4 bases; unmatched junction nucleotides: 5. The CDR3 is CATRLAGAYEQYF. DNA for the CDR3: TGTGCCACCCGACTAGCGGGGGCTTACGAGCAGTACTTC.

The chain employs TRBV4-3 and TRBJ1-2, with D tentatively TRBD1 (5 bases). In germline, CDR1 is LGHNA, CDR2 YSLEER. The ends were cut back, 0 bases at V and 4 bases at J, with 12 bases in the middle. This CDR3 contains 15 residues. Here the CDR3 reads CASSQDRGRFYGYTF. For the CDR3, the DNA is TGCGCCAGCAGCCAAGATAGGGGCAGGTTCTATGGCTACACCTTC.

The chain has TRBV27 and TRBJ2-7; 8 bases agree with TRBD1. V shed 2 bases and J 5 bases; nucleotides not matched to a gene: 8. The CDR3 sequence is 15 residues long. Germline V lookup: CDR1 MNHEY, CDR2 SMNVEV (reference sequence). CDR3 in amino acids: CASSLEGRGRHEQYF. CDR3 bases: TGTGCCAGCAGTTTAGAGGGCAGGGGGCGGCACGAGCAGTACTTC.

The chain has TRBV6-1 and TRBJ1-6; a possible D gene is TRBD1 (5 bases). V was shortened by 6 bases and J by 7 bases, with 13 bases between the two germline ends. This CDR3 contains 14 residues. Germline V gene data show CDR1 as MNHNS and CDR2 as SASEGT. CDR3: CASSIQEMNSPLHF. CDR3 bases: TGTGCCAGCAGCATACAGGAGATGAATTCACCCCTCCACTTT.

For the CDR3, the DNA is TGTGCCAGTACCGGCCGGGCAGGGATTAGCAATCAGCCCCAGCATTTT. This translates into CASTGRAGISNQPQHF. J is TRBJ1-5 and V is TRBV19; a possible D gene is TRBD1 (5 bases). Germline-derived CDR1 and CDR2 are LNHDA and SQIVND (reference sequence). The CDR3 consists of 16 residues. V lost 7 bases and J 0 bases, leaving 16 bases between the germline ends.

The rearrangement joins TRBV2 to TRBJ1-5; 7 nucleotides line up with TRBD1. V lost 6 bases to trimming and J lost 6 bases; unmatched junction nucleotides: 5. The CDR3 runs 13 residues. Germline-derived CDR1 and CDR2 are SNHLY and FYNNEI. The CDR3 DNA follows: TGTGCCAGCAGAGAACAGGGGACTCAGCCCCAGCATTTT. Amino acid sequence: CASREQGTQPQHF.